The 31 T cell receptor beta chains below all came from one sample that was sequenced in a study of T cell responses to AZD1222 COVID-19 vaccine. Libraries were prepared by immunoSEQ multiplex PCR; TCRdb keeps only in-frame clonotypes and omits some of them. The sample has about 150,000 clones; about 90% are singletons. Sequenced here: peripheral blood, sampled 28 days after the second AZD1222 dose. Receptor source: an adult who received the AZD1222 COVID-19 vaccine.

This rearrangement joins TRBV28 to TRBJ2-7; a possible D gene is TRBD1 (6 bases). V lost 1 base and J lost 4, with 14 bases in between. The germline V gene encodes CDR1 MDHEN and CDR2 SYDVKM. The CDR3 is 15 residues long. CDR3 DNA: TGTGCCAGCAGTTTATCCGGCAGGGGCTCATACGAGCAGTACTTC. It yields the protein CASSLSGRGSYEQYF. Combining the CDR3 with reference TRBV28 and TRBJ2-7 gives the whole variable domain DVKVTQSSRYLVKRTGEKVFLECVQDMDHENMFWYRQDPGLGLRLIYFSYDVKMKEKGDIPEGYSVSREKKERFSLILESASTNQTSMYLCASSLSGRGSYEQYFGPGTRLTVT.

The rearrangement joins TRBV5-1 to TRBJ2-2, with D possibly being TRBD2 (6 bases). The CDR3 is made up of 15 amino acids. The V and J ends lost 5 bases and 1 base respectively, with 12 bases between them. Germline V gives CDR1 SGHRS, CDR2 YFSETQ. Here the CDR3 DNA reads TGCGCCAGCAGGAAACCGGGAGAGAACACCGGGGAGCTGTTTTTT. Translated, it gives CASRKPGENTGELFF.

The gene calls are TRBV24-1 and TRBJ2-5; the match to TRBD1 covers 7 bases. CDR1 and CDR2 (germline): KGHDR, SFDVKD. This CDR3 comprises 17 residues. V shed 1 base and J 1 base; nucleotides not matched to a gene: 8. Here the CDR3 reads CATSDFGKQGTQETQYF. The CDR3 nucleotides are TGTGCCACCAGTGATTTCGGAAAACAGGGGACCCAAGAGACCCAGTACTTC.

The chain is built from TRBV5-1 and TRBJ2-5, with D possibly being TRBD2 (6 bases). CDR3 size: 16 residues. V shed 4 bases and J shed 4 bases, with 20 bases lying between them. The germline V gene encodes CDR1 SGHRS and CDR2 YFSETQ. Written as DNA, the CDR3 is TGCGCCAGCAGCCTTGGTTCCTCACAGGAGGGAGAGACCCAGTACTTC. It yields the protein CASSLGSSQEGETQYF.

The V call is TRBV7-9, the J call TRBJ1-2; tentatively, D is TRBD1 (5 bases). The CDR3 length is 16 residues. Per germline, CDR1 SEHNR and CDR2 FQNEAQ (reference sequence). V lost 2 bases to trimming and J lost 8 bases, with 21 bases between them. CDR3 nucleotide sequence: TGTGCCAGCAGCTTACCGCTGACGGGGCGGGTTGACGGCTACACCTTC. Protein product: CASSLPLTGRVDGYTF.

The V gene is TRBV5-1, the J gene TRBJ2-7; 8 bases map to TRBD1. The CDR3 extends over 15 amino acids. Per germline, CDR1 SGHRS and CDR2 YFSETQ. Losses at the gene ends were 5 bases for V and 2 bases for J; bases not matched to a gene: 9. The CDR3 DNA sequence: TGCGCCAGCAGTTCATCGGGACAGGTAACCTACGAGCAGTACTTC. The encoded protein is CASSSSGQVTYEQYF. Full variable domain (outside the CDR3, taken from reference TRBV5-1 and TRBJ2-7): KAGVTQTPRYLIKTRGQQVTLSCSPISGHRSVSWYQQTPGQGLQFLFEYFSETQRNKGNFPGRFSGRQFSNSRSEMNVSTLELGDSALYLCASSSSGQVTYEQYFGPGTRLTVT.

The genes are TRBV5-6 and TRBJ2-2; possibly TRBD2 for D (5 bases). The CDR3 loop spans 13 amino acids. The germline V gene encodes CDR1 SGHDT and CDR2 YYEEEE. Trimming removed 2 bases from V and 7 bases from J, with 9 bases in between. The CDR3 loop is CASSFEAGGELFF. The CDR3 bases are TGTGCCAGCAGCTTTGAGGCGGGCGGGGAGCTGTTTTTT. Looking up the rest from reference TRBV5-6 and TRBJ2-2 gives the full variable domain: DAGVTQSPTHLIKTRGQQVTLRCSPKSGHDTVSWYQQALGQGPQFIFQYYEEEERQRGNFPDRFSGHQFPNYSSELNVNALLLGDSALYLCASSFEAGGELFFGEGSRLTVL.

This clone was seen a handful of times. Other DNA sequences in this specimen translate into the identical CDR3. The chain carries TRBV12-3 or TRBV12-4 and TRBJ1-2; D unresolved. This CDR3 is built from 13 residues. Trimming removed 3 bases from V and 6 bases from J, with 11 bases in between. CDR3 region: CASSFEGLNGYTF. The CDR3 DNA is TGTGCCAGCAGTTTCGAGGGTTTGAATGGCTACACCTTC.

J is TRBJ2-7 and V is TRBV6-5, with 9 positions matching TRBD2. V shed 4 bases, J shed 3 bases, and the junction held 7 bases outside the gene matches. The germline V gene has CDR1 MNHEY and CDR2 SVGAGI. The CDR3 runs 15 residues. CDR3 sequence: CASSSRLAENYEQYF. CDR3 DNA sequence: TGTGCCAGCAGTTCTCGACTAGCGGAAAACTACGAGCAGTACTTC.

This rearrangement joins TRBV5-6 to TRBJ1-3, with no clear D. Trimming removed 1 base at V and 0 bases at J, with 20 bases between. The CDR3 extends over 19 amino acids. Germline assignment: CDR1 SGHDT and CDR2 YYEEEE. CDR3 sequence: CASSLRGRRVESSGNTIYF. The CDR3, as DNA: TGTGCCAGCAGCTTGCGAGGGCGGAGGGTGGAGAGCTCTGGAAACACCATATATTTT.

The chain combines TRBV4-1 with TRBJ1-2; maybe TRBD1 (6 bases). This CDR3 comprises 13 residues. Germline CDR1 reads MGHRA; CDR2 reads YSYEKL. V lost 1 base to trimming and J lost 5 bases, with 8 bases between them. CDR3 sequence: CASSQGQGYGYTF. The CDR3 DNA is TGCGCCAGCAGCCAAGGGCAGGGGTATGGCTACACCTTC.

The chain recombines TRBV10-3 with TRBJ1-5, with unresolved D. The germline CDR1 and CDR2 sequences are ENHRY and SYGVKD. The CDR3 loop spans 15 amino acids. V was shortened by 0 bases and J by 3 bases, with 9 bases between the two germline ends. For the CDR3, the DNA is TGTGCCATCAGTGAGTCTATAGGGTTCAATCAGCCCCAGCATTTT. Amino acid sequence: CAISESIGFNQPQHF.

The rearrangement uses TRBV5-4 and TRBJ1-2, with TRBD1 matching 8 bases. This CDR3 contains 14 residues. V shed 0 bases, J shed 7 bases, and the junction held 5 bases outside the gene matches. CDR1 is SGHNT, CDR2 YYREEE, per germline (reference sequence). CDR3 nucleotides: TGTGCCAGCAGCTTGGGACAGGGGATCTCTGGCTACACCTTC. It specifies CASSLGQGISGYTF.

The rearrangement uses TRBV6-5 and TRBJ1-1, with D unresolved. The CDR3 runs to 12 residues. The V gene's germline CDR1 is MNHEY and CDR2 SVGAGI. The germline V and J ends were trimmed by 4 bases and 1 base, with 4 bases remaining between them. The CDR3 is CASSWGNTEAFF. As DNA, the CDR3 is TGTGCCAGCAGTTGGGGGAACACTGAAGCTTTCTTT.

This clone was recorded once. The V and J genes are TRBV30 and TRBJ1-6; D is unclear. CDR3 size: 15 residues. Germline-derived CDR1 and CDR2 are GTSNPN and SVGIG (reference sequence). The V end was cut by 5 bases, the J end by 0 bases, with 11 bases between. CDR3 nucleotide sequence: TGTGCCTGGCTCCAACAGAGCTCCTATAATTCACCCCTCCACTTT. Translated, it gives CAWLQQSSYNSPLHF.

V is TRBV7-2 and J is TRBJ2-7; TRBD1 aligns across 7 bases. The CDR3 runs to 14 residues. The germline gives CDR1 SGHTA, CDR2 FQGNSA. With V trimmed by 5 bases and J by 2 bases, 6 bases remained unmatched. The CDR3 protein is CASSKGQNTYEQYF. In DNA form, the CDR3 reads TGTGCCAGCAGCAAGGGACAGAATACCTACGAGCAGTACTTC.

The rearrangement uses TRBV5-1 and TRBJ2-1; 8 positions match TRBD2. The V segment lost 4 bases and the J segment 7 bases; nucleotides outside the gene matches: 7. CDR3 size: 14 residues. The V gene's germline CDR1 is SGHRS and CDR2 YFSETQ. CDR3 nucleotide sequence: TGCGCCAGCAGCCTAAATAGCGGGATGAATGAGCAGTTCTTC. This codes for CASSLNSGMNEQFF.

V gene TRBV5-5 combines with J gene TRBJ1-2; the D gene is possibly TRBD1 (5 bases). Trimming took off 0 bases at V and 2 bases at J, with 14 bases between the two ends. This CDR3 has 16 amino acids. The germline CDR1 and CDR2 sequences are SGHKS and YYEKEE (reference sequence). The CDR3 here is CASSLASQGLNYGYTF. CDR3 coding DNA: TGTGCCAGCAGCTTGGCAAGCCAGGGCCTAAACTATGGCTACACCTTC. Full variable domain (outside the CDR3, taken from reference TRBV5-5 and TRBJ1-2): DAGVTQSPTHLIKTRGQQVTLRCSPISGHKSVSWYQQVLGQGPQFIFQYYEKEERGRGNFPDRFSARQFPNYSSELNVNALLLGDSALYLCASSLASQGLNYGYTFGSGTRLTVV.

J is TRBJ1-5 and V is TRBV28; D might be TRBD1 (6 bases). CDR1 and CDR2 from the germline V gene are MDHEN and SYDVKM. The CDR3 has 15 residues. V shed 6 bases and J shed 4 bases, with 16 bases lying between them. The CDR3 nucleotides read TGTGCCAGCAGCGGGGGGGCCGGGGGAAATCAGCCCCAGCATTTT. As protein: CASSGGAGGNQPQHF.

This clone occurred once. The chain joins TRBV7-3 to TRBJ1-2, with no clear D. The CDR3 has 16 residues. V was clipped by 5 bases and J by 8 bases, with 24 bases between them. Germline lookup yields CDR1 SGHTA and CDR2 FQGTGA. This CDR3 is CASSNAPNRSPGGYTF. DNA for the CDR3: TGTGCCAGCAGCAACGCCCCCAACAGATCCCCGGGCGGCTACACCTTC.

The V call is TRBV15, the J call TRBJ1-2; D is unclear. There are 14 residues in the CDR3. V gave up 0 bases and J gave up 8 bases, with 13 bases separating them. Germline V lookup: CDR1 LNHNV, CDR2 YYDKDF (reference sequence). The CDR3 here is CATSRDRGDRGYTF. CDR3 DNA: TGTGCCACCAGCAGAGATCGCGGGGATCGGGGCTACACCTTC. The variable domain in full, completed from reference TRBV15 and TRBJ1-2, reads DAMVIQNPRYQVTQFGKPVTLSCSQTLNHNVMYWYQQKSSQAPKLLFHYYDKDFNNEADTPDNFQSRRPNTSFCFLDIRSPGLGDTAMYLCATSRDRGDRGYTFGSGTRLTVV.

This chain connects TRBV5-1 to TRBJ2-2; possibly TRBD2 for D (5 bases). Trimming cost V 1 base and J 8 bases, with 18 bases left between them. The germline gives CDR1 SGHRS, CDR2 YFSETQ. CDR3 length: 16 amino acids. The CDR3 spells CASSLSGSGTRGELFF. The DNA for the CDR3 is TGCGCCAGCAGCTTGTCGGGAAGCGGAACAAGGGGGGAGCTGTTTTTT.

This clone was detected only once. The CDR3 spells CASSWGDGEETQYF. CDR3 nucleotide sequence: TGTGCCAGCAGCTGGGGGGACGGAGAAGAGACCCAGTACTTC. The chain carries TRBV7-7 and TRBJ2-5; D is possibly TRBD2 (6 bases). CDR1 SSHAT and CDR2 FNYEAQ come from the germline V gene (reference sequence). CDR3 length equals 14 residues. Trimming left V 4 bases short and J 3 bases short, with 12 bases between.

CDR3 DNA: TGTGCCAGCAGCTTTGGAACTAGCGGGATACCTGGGGAGCTGTTTTTT. It is translated as CASSFGTSGIPGELFF. The chain combines TRBV28 with TRBJ2-2; 10 bases fit TRBD2. The germline CDR1 and CDR2 sequences are MDHEN and SYDVKM. The length of the CDR3 is 16 residues. With V trimmed by 6 bases and J by 8 bases, 12 bases remained unmatched.

V gene TRBV29-1 combines with J gene TRBJ2-1; 7 bases are shared with TRBD2. The CDR3 is 13 amino acids. The trim removed 4 bases at V and 9 bases at J, leaving 9 bases unmatched. Germline-derived CDR1 and CDR2 are SQVTM and ANQGSEA. CDR3 protein: CSVGGRGRSEQFF. CDR3 DNA sequence: TGCAGCGTTGGTGGGAGGGGCAGGAGTGAGCAGTTCTTC.

Points on this clone: The same CDR3 can be traced to other DNA sequences in this sample. The chain combines TRBV18 with TRBJ2-7; 7 positions agree with TRBD2. The CDR3 consists of 13 residues. Germline lookup yields CDR1 KGHSH and CDR2 LQKENI. The V and J ends lost 0 bases and 4 bases, in that order; junction bases with no gene match: 0. The CDR3 DNA sequence: TGTGCCAGCTCACCACCGGGGGGGTACGAGCAGTACTTC. Encoded protein: CASSPPGGYEQYF.

This clone has a single count. The chain couples TRBV11-2 to TRBJ2-7; D perhaps matches TRBD2 (6 bases). The germline CDR1 and CDR2 sequences are SGHAT and FQNNGV. V shed 9 bases and J shed 0 bases, with 12 bases lying between them. This CDR3 is 13 amino acids long. The CDR3 coding sequence is TGTGCCAGTCAAAGACTAGACTCCTACGAGCAGTACTTC. Translation gives CASQRLDSYEQYF.

V gene TRBV14 combines with J gene TRBJ2-7, with D possibly TRBD2 on 5 matching bases. The ends were cut back, 1 base at V and 4 bases at J, with 8 bases in the middle. Germline assignment: CDR1 SGHDN and CDR2 FVKESK. The CDR3 has 13 residues. The CDR3 sequence: CASSQGEGYEQYF. The CDR3 region has the DNA TGTGCCAGCAGCCAAGGTGAGGGATACGAGCAGTACTTC. Full variable domain (missing parts from reference TRBV14 and TRBJ2-7): EAGVTQFPSHSVIEKGQTVTLRCDPISGHDNLYWYRRVMGKEIKFLLHFVKESKQDESGMPNNRFLAERTGGTYSTLKVQPAELEDSGVYFCASSQGEGYEQYFGPGTRLTVT.

This clone showed up just once. V is TRBV6-5 and J is TRBJ2-1; 10 nucleotides agree with TRBD2. This CDR3 contains 15 residues. V lost 6 bases and J lost 1; bases outside the gene matches: 3. Germline CDR1 and CDR2: MNHEY and SVGAGI. As DNA, the CDR3 is TGTGCCAGCAGACCGGGACTAGCGTCCTACAATGAGCAGTTCTTC. Residues: CASRPGLASYNEQFF.

This clone came up a few times. This sequence joins TRBV7-2 and TRBJ2-2; D unresolved. The CDR3 extends over 15 amino acids. Germline values: CDR1 SGHTA, CDR2 FQGNSA. V dropped 2 bases and J dropped 4 bases, with 11 bases sitting between them. The CDR3 protein is CASSLISAFTGELFF. In nucleotides, the CDR3 is TGTGCCAGCAGCTTAATCTCGGCTTTCACCGGGGAGCTGTTTTTT.

J is TRBJ2-3 and V is TRBV27; 9 nucleotides line up with TRBD2. This CDR3 is built from 17 residues. The V gene end was trimmed by 7 bases and the J gene end by 0 bases; junction bases not matched to a gene: 11. Germline V gene lookup returns CDR1 MNHEY and CDR2 SMNVEV (reference sequence). DNA of the CDR3: TGTGCCAGCACCTCGGCTAGCGGGGTACTAAGCACAGATACGCAGTATTTT. Its protein is CASTSASGVLSTDTQYF.